What follows describes a single TCR beta chain. Original processing notes: Estimated nucleated cell counts came from reference gene primer amplification. The protocol was immunoSEQ multiplex PCR, while the TCRdb copy is restricted to in-frame clones and leaves out a portion. V and J calls plus clone size are reproduced from that table; the DNA served to infer D and trimming. The repertoire consists of about 180,000 clones, with 86% occurring once and the leading ten covering 2.5% to 3%. This CDR3 has 12 amino acids. Germline lookup yields CDR1 WNHNN and CDR2 SYGVQD (reference sequence). The J segment lost 6 bases and the V segment lost 10 bases, leaving 3 bases of the junction unmatched. These data originate in a study of blood T cell repertoires in COVID-19.

Specimen: peripheral blood. V gene TRBV10-1 combines with J gene TRBJ2-2; 9 bases are shared with TRBD1. The receptor was isolated from a woman in her thirties with active or convalescent COVID-19. CDR3 nucleotides: TGCGCCACCGGGACAGGGCCCGGGGAGCTGTTTTTT. It codes for CATGTGPGELFF.